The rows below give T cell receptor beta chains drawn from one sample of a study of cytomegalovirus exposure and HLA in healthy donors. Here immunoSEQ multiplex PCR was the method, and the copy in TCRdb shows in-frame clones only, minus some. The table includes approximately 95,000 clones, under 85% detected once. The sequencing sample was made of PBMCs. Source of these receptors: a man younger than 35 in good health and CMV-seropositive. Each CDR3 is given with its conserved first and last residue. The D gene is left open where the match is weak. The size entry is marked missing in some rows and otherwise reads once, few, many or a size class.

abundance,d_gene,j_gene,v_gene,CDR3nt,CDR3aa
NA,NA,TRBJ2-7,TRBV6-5,TGTGCCAGCAGTTACGCACCCGGCAGGTCCTACGAGCAGTACTTC,CASSYAPGRSYEQYF
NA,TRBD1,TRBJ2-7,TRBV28,TGTGCCGCTCAGACCGGGACAGGCACCTACGAGCAGTACTTC,CAAQTGTGTYEQYF
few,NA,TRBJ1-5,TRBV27,TGTGCCAGCAGTTTCCGGGAAAATCAGCCCCAGCATTTT,CASSFRENQPQHF
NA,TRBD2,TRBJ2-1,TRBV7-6,TGTGCCAGCAGCCTAGGACTAGCGGCACTCAATGAGCAGTTCTTC,CASSLGLAALNEQFF
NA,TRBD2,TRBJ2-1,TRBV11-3,TGTGCCAGCAGCTTCAAACTAGCGGGGAACAATGAGCAGTTCTTC,CASSFKLAGNNEQFF
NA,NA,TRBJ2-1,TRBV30,TGTGCCTGGAGTGGCCTAGCCGGGGGGTTCTTC,CAWSGLAGGFF
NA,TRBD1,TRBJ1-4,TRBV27,TGTGCCAGCAGTTCAACCGGGACAGGGAGCACCAATGAAAAACTGTTTTTT,CASSSTGTGSTNEKLFF
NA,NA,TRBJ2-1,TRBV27,TGTGCCAGCAGTCCCCAACAGGGATCTGGAAATGAGCAGTTCTTC,CASSPQQGSGNEQFF
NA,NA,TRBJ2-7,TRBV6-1,TGTGCCAGCACCCTCGGGCTACAGGATCCCTACGAGCAGTACTTC,CASTLGLQDPYEQYF
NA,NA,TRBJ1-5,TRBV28,TGTGCCAGCAGTTCGCGACAGAGCAATCAGCCCCAGCATTTT,CASSSRQSNQPQHF
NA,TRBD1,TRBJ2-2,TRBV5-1,TGCGCCAGCAGCTTTCCTCCGGGACAGGGTTCCCCCGGGGAGCTGTTTTTT,CASSFPPGQGSPGELFF
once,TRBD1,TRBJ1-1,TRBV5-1,TGCGCCAGCAGCAAGGCAGGGGGTAACACTGAAGCTTTCTTT,CASSKAGGNTEAFF
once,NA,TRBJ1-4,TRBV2,TGTGCCAGCAAAGGCTGGACAAGTAATGAAAAACTGTTTTTT,CASKGWTSNEKLFF
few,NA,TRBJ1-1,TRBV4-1,TGCGCCAGCAGCCAAGATACTCCAGGGATCTGGAACACTGAAGCTTTCTTT,CASSQDTPGIWNTEAFF
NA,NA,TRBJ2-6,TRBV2,TGTGCCAGCAGGCACAGGTTCTCTGGGGCCAACGTCCTGACTTTC,CASRHRFSGANVLTF
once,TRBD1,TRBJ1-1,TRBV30,TGTGCCTGCCGACAGGGAAAAGCTTTCTTT,CACRQGKAFF
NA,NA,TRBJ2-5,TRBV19,TGTGCCTCCCAAAGGGGGGGTGGGGAGACCCAGTACTTC,CASQRGGGETQYF
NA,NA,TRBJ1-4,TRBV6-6,TGTGCCAGCAGAGGGACACTCCGCGGGGAAAAACTGTTTTTT,CASRGTLRGEKLFF
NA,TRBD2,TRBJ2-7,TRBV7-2,TGTGCCAGCAGCCTTAGCCCGGGGGGGCTTTACGAGCAGTACTTC,CASSLSPGGLYEQYF
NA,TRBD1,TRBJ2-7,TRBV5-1,TGCGCCAGCAGCGTTGGGACAGGGCGCAGCTACGAGCAGTACTTC,CASSVGTGRSYEQYF
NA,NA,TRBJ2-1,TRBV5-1,TGCGCCAGCAGCTTCCCCCCCAGGGCTCTCTTCAACAATGAGCAGTTCTTC,CASSFPPRALFNNEQFF
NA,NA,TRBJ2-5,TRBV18,TGTGCCAGCTCACCCCCAGGGGCCTGGGAGACCCAGTACTTC,CASSPPGAWETQYF
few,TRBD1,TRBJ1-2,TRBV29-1,TGCAGCGTTGCGGACAGGGGGGGCTATGGCTACACCTTC,CSVADRGGYGYTF
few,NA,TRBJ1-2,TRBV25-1,TGTGCCAGCAGCCCACAGGGTATAGGCAGGGGCTACACCTTC,CASSPQGIGRGYTF
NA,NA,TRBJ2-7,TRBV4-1,TGCGCCAGCAGCCAAGTATCCTCCTACGAGCAGTACTTC,CASSQVSSYEQYF
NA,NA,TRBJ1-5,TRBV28,TGTGCCAGCCGCCGGGAAACAAATCATTTT,CASRRETNHF
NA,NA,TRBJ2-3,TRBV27,TGTGCCAGCAAATATCCCAGGGCAGATACGCAGTATTTT,CASKYPRADTQYF
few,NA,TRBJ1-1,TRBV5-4,TGTGCCAGCAGTTTGGAGCCCATGAACACTGAAGCTTTCTTT,CASSLEPMNTEAFF
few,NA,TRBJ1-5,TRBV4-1,TGCGCCAGCAGCCAAGTCAGTAATCAGCCCCAGCATTTT,CASSQVSNQPQHF
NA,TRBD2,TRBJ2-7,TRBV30,TGTGCCTGGACGGCGGGGGTCTCCTACGAGCAGTACTTC,CAWTAGVSYEQYF
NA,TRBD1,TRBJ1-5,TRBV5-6,TGTGCCAGCACACTACAGGGGGCAAGCAATCAGCCCCAGCATTTT,CASTLQGASNQPQHF
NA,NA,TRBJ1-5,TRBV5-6,TGTGCCAGCAGCTTGGTGGCGGACAATCAGCCCCAGCATTTT,CASSLVADNQPQHF
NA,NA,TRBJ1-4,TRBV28,TGTGCCAGCAGCAGCGGGGCTGATAATGAAAAACTGTTTTTT,CASSSGADNEKLFF
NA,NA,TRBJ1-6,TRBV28,TGTGCCAGCAGCCAGGCACAGGGAAGTTCACCCCTCCACTTT,CASSQAQGSSPLHF
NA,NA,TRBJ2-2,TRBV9,TGTGCCAGCAGCGTAGCCTCAGGGGAGAGGGCCGGGGAGCTGTTTTTT,CASSVASGERAGELFF
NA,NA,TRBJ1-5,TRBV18,TGTGCCAGCTCACCGACCGGGGAGCCCCAGCATTTT,CASSPTGEPQHF
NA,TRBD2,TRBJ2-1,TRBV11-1,TGTGCCAGCAGCTTACGAGCACTAGCGGGGGGCTCCTACAATGAGCAGTTCTTC,CASSLRALAGGSYNEQFF
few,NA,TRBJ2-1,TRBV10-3,TGTGCCATCAGTGTCAGGGGTCCCGGGACCAATGAGCAGTTCTTC,CAISVRGPGTNEQFF
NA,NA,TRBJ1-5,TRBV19,TGTGCCTCAAAGCGGGGGAATCAGCCCCAGCATTTT,CASKRGNQPQHF
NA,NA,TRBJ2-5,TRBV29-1,TGCAGCGTTGAAAGGGGGGAGACCCAGTACTTC,CSVERGETQYF
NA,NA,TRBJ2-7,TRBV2,TGTGCCAGCCGACTAACACAGGGGGGGACCTACGAGCAGTACTTC,CASRLTQGGTYEQYF